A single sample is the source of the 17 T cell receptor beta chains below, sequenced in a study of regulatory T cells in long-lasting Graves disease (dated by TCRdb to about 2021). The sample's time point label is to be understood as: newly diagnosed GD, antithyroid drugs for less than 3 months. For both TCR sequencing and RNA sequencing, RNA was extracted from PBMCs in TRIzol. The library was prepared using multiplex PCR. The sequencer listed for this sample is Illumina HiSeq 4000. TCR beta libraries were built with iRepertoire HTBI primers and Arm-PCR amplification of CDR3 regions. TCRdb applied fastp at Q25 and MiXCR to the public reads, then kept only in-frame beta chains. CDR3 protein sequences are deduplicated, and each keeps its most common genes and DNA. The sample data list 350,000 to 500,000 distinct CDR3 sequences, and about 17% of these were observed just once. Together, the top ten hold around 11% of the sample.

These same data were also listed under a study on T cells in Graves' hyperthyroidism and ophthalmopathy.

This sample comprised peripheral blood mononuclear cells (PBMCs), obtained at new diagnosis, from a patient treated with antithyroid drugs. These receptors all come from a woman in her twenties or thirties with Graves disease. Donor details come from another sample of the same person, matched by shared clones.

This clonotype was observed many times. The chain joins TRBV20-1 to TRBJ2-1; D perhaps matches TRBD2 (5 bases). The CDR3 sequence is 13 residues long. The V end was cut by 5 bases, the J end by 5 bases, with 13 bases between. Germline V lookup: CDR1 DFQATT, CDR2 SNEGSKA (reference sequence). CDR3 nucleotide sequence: TGCAGTGCTCCGGAGGACCAAGACAATGAGCAGTTCTTC. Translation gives CSAPEDQDNEQFF.

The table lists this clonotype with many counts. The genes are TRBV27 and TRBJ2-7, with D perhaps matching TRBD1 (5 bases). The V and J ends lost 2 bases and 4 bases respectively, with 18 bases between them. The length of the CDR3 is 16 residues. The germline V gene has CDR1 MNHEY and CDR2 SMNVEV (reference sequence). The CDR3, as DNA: TGTGCCAGCAGTTTAAAGAAGCTAGAGGCAGGGTACGAGCAGTACTTC. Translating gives CASSLKKLEAGYEQYF.

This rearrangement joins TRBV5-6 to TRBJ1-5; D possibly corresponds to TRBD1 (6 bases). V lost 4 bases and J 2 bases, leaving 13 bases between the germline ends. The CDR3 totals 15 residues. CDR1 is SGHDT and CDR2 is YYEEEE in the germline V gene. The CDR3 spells CASSPRGWGNQPQHF. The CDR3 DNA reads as TGTGCCAGCAGCCCGAGGGGGTGGGGCAATCAGCCCCAGCATTTT.

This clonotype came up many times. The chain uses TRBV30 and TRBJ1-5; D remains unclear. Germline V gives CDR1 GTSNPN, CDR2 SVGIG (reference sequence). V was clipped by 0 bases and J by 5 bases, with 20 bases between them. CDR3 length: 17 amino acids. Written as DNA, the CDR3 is TGTGCCTGGAGTGTACGTGATGTGTTTCGATCAGATCAGCCCCAGCATTTT. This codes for CAWSVRDVFRSDQPQHF.

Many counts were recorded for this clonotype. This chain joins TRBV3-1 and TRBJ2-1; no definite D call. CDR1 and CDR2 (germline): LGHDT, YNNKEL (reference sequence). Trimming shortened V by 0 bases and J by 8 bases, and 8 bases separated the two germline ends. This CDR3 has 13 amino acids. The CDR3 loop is CASSQDPADEQFF. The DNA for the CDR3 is TGTGCCAGCAGCCAAGATCCGGCTGATGAGCAGTTCTTC.

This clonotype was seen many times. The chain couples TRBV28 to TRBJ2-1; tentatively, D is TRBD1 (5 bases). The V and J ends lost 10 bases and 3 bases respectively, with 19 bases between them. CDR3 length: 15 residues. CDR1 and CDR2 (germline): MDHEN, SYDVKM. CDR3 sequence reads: CATGRGRTNYNEQFF. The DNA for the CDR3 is TGTGCCACCGGGCGCGGCAGGACAAACTACAATGAGCAGTTCTTC.

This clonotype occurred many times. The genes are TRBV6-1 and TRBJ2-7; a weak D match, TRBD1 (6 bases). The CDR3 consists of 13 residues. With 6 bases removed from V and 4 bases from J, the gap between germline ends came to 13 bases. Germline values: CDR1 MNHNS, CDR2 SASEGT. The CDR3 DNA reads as TGTGCCAGCAGATTTTCCAGGGGTTACGAGCAGTACTTC. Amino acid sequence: CASRFSRGYEQYF.

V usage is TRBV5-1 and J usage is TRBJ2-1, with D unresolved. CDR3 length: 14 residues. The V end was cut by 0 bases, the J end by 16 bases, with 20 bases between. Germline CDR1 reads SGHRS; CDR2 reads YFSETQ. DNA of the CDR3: TGCGCCAGCAGCTTGGCCTCGTGGGGTGCCGGTGAATTCTTC. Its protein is CASSLASWGAGEFF.

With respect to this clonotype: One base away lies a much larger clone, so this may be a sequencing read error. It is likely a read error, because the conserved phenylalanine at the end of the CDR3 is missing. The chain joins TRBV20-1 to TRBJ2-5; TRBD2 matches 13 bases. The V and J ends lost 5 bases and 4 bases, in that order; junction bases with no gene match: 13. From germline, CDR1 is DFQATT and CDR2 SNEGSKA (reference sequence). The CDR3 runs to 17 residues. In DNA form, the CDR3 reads TGCAGTGCTGCGAAACTAGCGGGAGGGAAACTAGGAGAGACCCAGTACTCC. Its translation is CSAAKLAGGKLGETQYS.

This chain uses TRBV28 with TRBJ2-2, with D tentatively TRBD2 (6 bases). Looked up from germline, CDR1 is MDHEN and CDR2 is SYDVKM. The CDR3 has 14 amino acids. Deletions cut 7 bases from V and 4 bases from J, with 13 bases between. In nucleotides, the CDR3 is TGTGCCAGCAACCTACTAGCTACCACCGGGGAGCTGTTTTTT. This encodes CASNLLATTGELFF.

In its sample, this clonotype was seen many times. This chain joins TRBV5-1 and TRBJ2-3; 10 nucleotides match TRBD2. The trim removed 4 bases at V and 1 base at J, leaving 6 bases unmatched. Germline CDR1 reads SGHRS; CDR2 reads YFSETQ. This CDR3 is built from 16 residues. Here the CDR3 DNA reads TGCGCCAGCAGCCTGACAGCGGGAGGGGGCACAGATACGCAGTATTTT. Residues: CASSLTAGGGTDTQYF.

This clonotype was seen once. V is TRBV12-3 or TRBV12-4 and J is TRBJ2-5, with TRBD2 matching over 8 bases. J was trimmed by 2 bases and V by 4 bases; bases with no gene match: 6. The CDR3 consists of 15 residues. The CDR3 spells CASSWPGGVQETQYF. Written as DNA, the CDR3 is TGTGCCAGCAGTTGGCCGGGGGGGGTTCAAGAGACCCAGTACTTC.

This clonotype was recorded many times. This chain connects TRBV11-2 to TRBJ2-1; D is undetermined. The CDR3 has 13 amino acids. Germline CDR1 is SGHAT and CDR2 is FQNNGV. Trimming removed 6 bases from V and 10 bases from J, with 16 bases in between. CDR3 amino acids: CASRSVRINEQFF. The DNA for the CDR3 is TGTGCCAGCAGATCCGTTCGCATCAACGAGCAGTTCTTC. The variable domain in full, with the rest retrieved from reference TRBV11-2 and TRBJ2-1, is EAGVAQSPRYKIIEKRQSVAFWCNPISGHATLYWYQQILGQGPKLLIQFQNNGVVDDSQLPKDRFSAERLKGVDSTLKIQPAKLEDSAVYLCASRSVRINEQFFGPGTRLTVL.

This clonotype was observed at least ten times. The CDR3 nucleotides read TGTGCCAGCAGTCACTCCGGGCGGGAGGAGCAGTACTTC. Its translation is CASSHSGREEQYF. This chain links TRBV28 with TRBJ2-7, with 7 bases that match TRBD2. Germline V lookup: CDR1 MDHEN, CDR2 SYDVKM. CDR3 length: 13 residues. Unmatched junction bases numbered 8, after V lost 5 bases and J lost 7 bases.

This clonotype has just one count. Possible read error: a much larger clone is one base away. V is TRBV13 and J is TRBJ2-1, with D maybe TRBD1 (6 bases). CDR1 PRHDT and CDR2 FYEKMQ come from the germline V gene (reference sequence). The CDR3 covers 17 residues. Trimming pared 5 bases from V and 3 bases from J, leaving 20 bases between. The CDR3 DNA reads TGTGCCAGCAGCGCCCTTTACCGGGACAAACACTACAATGAGCAGTTCTTC. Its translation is CASSALYRDKHYNEQFF.

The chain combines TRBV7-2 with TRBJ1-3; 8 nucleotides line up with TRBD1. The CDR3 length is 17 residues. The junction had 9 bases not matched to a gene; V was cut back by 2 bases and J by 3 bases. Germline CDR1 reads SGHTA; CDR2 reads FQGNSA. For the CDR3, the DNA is TGTGCCAGCAGCTTAAGAGTAACAGGGACAGGTGGAAACACCATATATTTT. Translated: CASSLRVTGTGGNTIYF.

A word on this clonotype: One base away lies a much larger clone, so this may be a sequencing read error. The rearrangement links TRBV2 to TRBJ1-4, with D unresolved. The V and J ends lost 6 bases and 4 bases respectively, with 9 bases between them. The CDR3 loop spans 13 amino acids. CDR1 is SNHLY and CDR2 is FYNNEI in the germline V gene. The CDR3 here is CASRYRNNEKLFF. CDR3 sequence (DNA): TGTGCCAGCAGATATAGAAATAATGAAAAACTGTTTTTT.